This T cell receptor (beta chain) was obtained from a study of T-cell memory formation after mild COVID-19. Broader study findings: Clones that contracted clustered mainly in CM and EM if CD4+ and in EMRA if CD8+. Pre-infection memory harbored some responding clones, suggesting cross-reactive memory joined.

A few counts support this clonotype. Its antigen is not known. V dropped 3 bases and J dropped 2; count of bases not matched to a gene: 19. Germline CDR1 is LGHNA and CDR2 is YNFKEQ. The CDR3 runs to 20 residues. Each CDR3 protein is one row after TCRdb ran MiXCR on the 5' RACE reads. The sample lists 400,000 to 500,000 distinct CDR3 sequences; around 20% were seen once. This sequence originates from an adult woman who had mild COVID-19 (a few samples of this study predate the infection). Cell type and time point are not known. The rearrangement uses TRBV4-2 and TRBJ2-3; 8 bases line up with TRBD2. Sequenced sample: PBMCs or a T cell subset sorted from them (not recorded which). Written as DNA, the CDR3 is TGTGCCAGCAGCCATCAGACCCCCCGGAGAGTAGCGGGACCCACAGATACGCAGTATTTT. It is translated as CASSHQTPRRVAGPTDTQYF.